This T cell receptor beta chain is drawn from a study of blood T cell repertoires in COVID-19. About the study: The United States, Italy and Spain were the sources of the acute and convalescent COVID-19 samples. Sources were T cells, B-cell-depleted T cells, or PBMCs; the material itself was cDNA or gDNA.

In the original analysis: Counts of nucleated cells, estimated from reference gene primer amplification, were obtained. Only in-frame clones appear in the TCRdb table, and some are missing; sequencing was by immunoSEQ multiplex PCR. D and trimming were read from the DNA, whereas the V and J calls and clone size are those reported in that table. The table lists 470,000 or so clones, around nine tenths of them singletons. The CDR3 extends over 14 amino acids. V lost 0 bases and J lost 8, with 14 bases in between. Germline CDR1 reads SGHDT; CDR2 reads YYEEEE. The chain employs TRBV5-6 and TRBJ1-2; no firm D call. Specimen: peripheral blood. The TCR sequence derives from a young woman with acute or convalescent COVID-19. CDR3 region: CASSLVRRPEGYTF. CDR3 DNA sequence: TGTGCCAGCAGCTTGGTTCGGAGGCCGGAAGGCTACACCTTC.